The entry below describes one T cell receptor beta chain. Authors' analysis steps: Estimates of nucleated cell counts were drawn from the amplification of reference gene primers. Measured with immunoSEQ multiplex PCR; TCRdb has only the in-frame clones, and not every one. V and J calls and clone size come straight from that table; D and trimming were deduced from the DNA. The repertoire consists of about 50,000 clones, with over 80% occurring once and the leading ten covering less than 20%. This entry comes from a study of blood T cell repertoires in COVID-19. For the study at large: Italy, Spain and the United States were the sources of the convalescent and acute COVID-19 samples.

J lost 6 bases, V lost 7 bases, and 2 bases had no gene match. CDR3 length: 11 residues. CDR1 and CDR2 from the germline V gene are MGHDK and SYGVNS. Sequencing was carried out using peripheral blood. The chain joins TRBV25-1 to TRBJ1-2; TRBD1 matches at 7 bases. This TCR came from a human donor in a cohort sampled during active COVID-19. The CDR3, as DNA: TGTGCCAGCACCCAGGGGGATGGCTACACCTTC. Its protein is CASTQGDGYTF.